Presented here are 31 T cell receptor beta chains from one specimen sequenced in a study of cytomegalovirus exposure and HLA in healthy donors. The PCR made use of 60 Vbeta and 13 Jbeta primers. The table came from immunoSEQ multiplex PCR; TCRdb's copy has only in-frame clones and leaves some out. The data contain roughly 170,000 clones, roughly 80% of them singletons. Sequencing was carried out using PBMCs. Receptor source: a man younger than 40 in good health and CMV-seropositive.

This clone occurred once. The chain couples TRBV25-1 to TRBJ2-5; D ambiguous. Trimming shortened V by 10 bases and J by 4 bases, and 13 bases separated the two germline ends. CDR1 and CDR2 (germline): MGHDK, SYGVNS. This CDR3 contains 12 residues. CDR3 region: CATKSGRETQYF. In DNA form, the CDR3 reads TGTGCCACCAAGTCCGGTCGAGAGACCCAGTACTTC.

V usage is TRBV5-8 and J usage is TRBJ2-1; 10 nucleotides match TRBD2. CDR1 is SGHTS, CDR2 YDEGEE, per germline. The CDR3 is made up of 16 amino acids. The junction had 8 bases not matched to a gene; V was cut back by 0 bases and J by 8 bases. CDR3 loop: CASSLGLSGGADEQFF. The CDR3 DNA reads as TGTGCCAGCAGCTTGGGTTTAAGCGGGGGGGCCGATGAGCAGTTCTTC. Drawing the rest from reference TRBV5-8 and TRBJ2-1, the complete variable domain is EAGVTQSPTHLIKTRGQQATLRCSPISGHTSVYWYQQALGLGLQFLLWYDEGEERNRGNFPPRFSGRQFPNYSSELNVNALELEDSALYLCASSLGLSGGADEQFFGPGTRLTVL.

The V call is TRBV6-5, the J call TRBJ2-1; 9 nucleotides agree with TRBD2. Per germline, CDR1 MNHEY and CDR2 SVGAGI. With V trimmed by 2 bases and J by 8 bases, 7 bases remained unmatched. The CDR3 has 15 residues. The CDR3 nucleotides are TGTGCCAGCAGTTACGCGGGAGGGCCGGCGGATGAGCAGTTCTTC. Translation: CASSYAGGPADEQFF.

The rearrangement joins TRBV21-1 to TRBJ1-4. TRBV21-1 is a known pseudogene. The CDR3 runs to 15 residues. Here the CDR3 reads CASSKGLTRLEKLFF. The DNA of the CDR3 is TGTGCCAGCAGCAAAGGTTTAACGAGGCTTGAAAAACTGTTTTTT.

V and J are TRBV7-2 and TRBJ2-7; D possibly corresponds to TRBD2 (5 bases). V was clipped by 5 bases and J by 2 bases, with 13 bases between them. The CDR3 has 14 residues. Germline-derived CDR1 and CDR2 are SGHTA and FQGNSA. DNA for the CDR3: TGTGCCAGCAGCCTCGACGGGGTCCCCTACGAGCAGTACTTC. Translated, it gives CASSLDGVPYEQYF.

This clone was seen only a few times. The CDR3 DNA reads as TGTGCCAGCAGCCGGCGTCCAGGTAGCTACGAGCAGTACTTC. As protein: CASSRRPGSYEQYF. V is TRBV14 and J is TRBJ2-7; D unclear. V was clipped by 4 bases and J by 3 bases, with 13 bases between them. The germline V gene has CDR1 SGHDN and CDR2 FVKESK. The CDR3 is 14 residues long.

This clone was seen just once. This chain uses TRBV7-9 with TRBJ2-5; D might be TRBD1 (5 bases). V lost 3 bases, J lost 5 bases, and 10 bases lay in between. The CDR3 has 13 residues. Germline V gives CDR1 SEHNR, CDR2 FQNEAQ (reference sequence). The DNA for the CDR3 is TGTGCCAGCAGCTTTCAGGGTGAGGAGACCCAGTACTTC. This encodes CASSFQGEETQYF.

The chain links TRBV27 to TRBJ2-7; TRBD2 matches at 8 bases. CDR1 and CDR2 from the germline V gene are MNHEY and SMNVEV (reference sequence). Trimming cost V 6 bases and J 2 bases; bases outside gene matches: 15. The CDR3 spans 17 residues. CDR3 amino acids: CASSVLAAGTRPYEQYF. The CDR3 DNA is TGTGCCAGCAGCGTTCTGGCAGCCGGGACTAGGCCCTACGAGCAGTACTTC.

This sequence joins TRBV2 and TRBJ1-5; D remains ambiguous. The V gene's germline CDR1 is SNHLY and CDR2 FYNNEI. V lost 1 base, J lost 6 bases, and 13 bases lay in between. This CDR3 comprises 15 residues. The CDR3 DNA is TGTGCCAGCAGTGAAGGGCGGGGTGACTCTCAGCCCCAGCATTTT. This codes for CASSEGRGDSQPQHF.

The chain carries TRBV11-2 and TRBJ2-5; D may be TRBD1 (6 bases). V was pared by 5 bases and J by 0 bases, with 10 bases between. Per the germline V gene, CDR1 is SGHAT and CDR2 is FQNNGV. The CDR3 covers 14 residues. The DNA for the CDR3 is TGTGCCAGCAGCCCCCGGGACAACCAAGAGACCCAGTACTTC. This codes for CASSPRDNQETQYF.

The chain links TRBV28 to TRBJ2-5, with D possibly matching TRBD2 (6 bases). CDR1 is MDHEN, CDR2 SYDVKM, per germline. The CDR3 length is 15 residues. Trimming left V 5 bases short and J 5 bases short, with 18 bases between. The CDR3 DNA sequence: TGTGCCAGCAGTGCGGGGTCGGGGATCCGGGAGACCCAGTACTTC. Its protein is CASSAGSGIRETQYF.

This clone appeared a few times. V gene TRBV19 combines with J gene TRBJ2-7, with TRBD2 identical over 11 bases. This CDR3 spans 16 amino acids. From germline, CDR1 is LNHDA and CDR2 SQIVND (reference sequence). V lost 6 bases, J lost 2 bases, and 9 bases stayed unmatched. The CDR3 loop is CASRNILAGGAYEQYF. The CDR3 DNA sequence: TGTGCCAGTAGAAACATCCTAGCGGGGGGAGCCTACGAGCAGTACTTC.

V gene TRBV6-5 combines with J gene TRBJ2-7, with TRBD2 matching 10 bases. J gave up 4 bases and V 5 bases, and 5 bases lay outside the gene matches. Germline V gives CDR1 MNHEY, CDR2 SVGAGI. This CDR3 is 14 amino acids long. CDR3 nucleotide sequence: TGTGCCAGCAGTCCTCCTAGCGGGAGTTACGAGCAGTACTTC. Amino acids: CASSPPSGSYEQYF.

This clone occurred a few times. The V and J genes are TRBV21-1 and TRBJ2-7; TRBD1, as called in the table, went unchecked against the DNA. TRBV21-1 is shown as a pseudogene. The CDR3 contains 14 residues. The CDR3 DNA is TGTGCCAGCAGGGCCCCTTTATATCCGAACGAGCAGTACTTC. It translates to CASRAPLYPNEQYF.

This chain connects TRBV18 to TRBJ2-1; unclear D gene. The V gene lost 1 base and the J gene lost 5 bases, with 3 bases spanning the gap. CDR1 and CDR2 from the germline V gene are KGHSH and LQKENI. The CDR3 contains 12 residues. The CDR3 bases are TGTGCCAGCTCACCACGAGACAATGAGCAGTTCTTC. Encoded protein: CASSPRDNEQFF. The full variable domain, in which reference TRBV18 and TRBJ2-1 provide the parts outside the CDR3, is NAGVMQNPRHLVRRRGQEARLRCSPMKGHSHVYWYRQLPEEGLKFMVYLQKENIIDESGMPKERFSAEFPKEGPSILRIQQVVRGDSAAYFCASSPRDNEQFFGPGTRLTVL.

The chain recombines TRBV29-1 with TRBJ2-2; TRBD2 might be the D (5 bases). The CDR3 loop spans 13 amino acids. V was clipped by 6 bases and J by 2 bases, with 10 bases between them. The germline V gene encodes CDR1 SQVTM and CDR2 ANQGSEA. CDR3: CSVLSGNTGELFF. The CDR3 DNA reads TGCAGCGTCTTGAGCGGTAACACCGGGGAGCTGTTTTTT.

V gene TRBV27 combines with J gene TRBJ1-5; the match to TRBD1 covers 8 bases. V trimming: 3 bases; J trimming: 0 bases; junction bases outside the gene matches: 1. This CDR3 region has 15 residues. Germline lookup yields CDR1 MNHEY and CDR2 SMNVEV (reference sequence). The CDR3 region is CASSFRGHSNQPQHF. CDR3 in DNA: TGTGCCAGCAGTTTCAGGGGGCATAGCAATCAGCCCCAGCATTTT.

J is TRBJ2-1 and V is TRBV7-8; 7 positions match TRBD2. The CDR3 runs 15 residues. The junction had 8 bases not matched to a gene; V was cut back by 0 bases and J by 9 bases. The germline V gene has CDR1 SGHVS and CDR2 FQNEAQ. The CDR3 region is CASSLAGGFLSEQFF. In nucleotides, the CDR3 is TGTGCCAGCAGCTTAGCGGGGGGGTTTTTGAGTGAGCAGTTCTTC.

CDR3 DNA: TGTGCCACCAGCGCCGCAGAGGATAATCAGCCCCAGCATTTT. Its translation is CATSAAEDNQPQHF. The genes are TRBV15 and TRBJ1-5; no firm D call. Germline CDR1 LNHNV, CDR2 YYDKDF (reference sequence). The V gene lost 5 bases and the J gene lost 4 bases, with 12 bases spanning the gap. The CDR3 runs to 14 residues.

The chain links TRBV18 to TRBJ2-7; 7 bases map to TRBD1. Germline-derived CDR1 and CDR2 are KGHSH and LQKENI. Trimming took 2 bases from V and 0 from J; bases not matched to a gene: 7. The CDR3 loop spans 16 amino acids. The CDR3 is CASSPSPGGFSYEQYF. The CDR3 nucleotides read TGTGCCAGCTCACCATCACCAGGGGGATTCTCCTACGAGCAGTACTTC.

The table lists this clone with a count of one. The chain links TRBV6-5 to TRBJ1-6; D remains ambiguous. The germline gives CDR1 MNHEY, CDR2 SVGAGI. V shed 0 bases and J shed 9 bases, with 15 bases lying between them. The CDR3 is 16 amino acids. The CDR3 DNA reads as TGTGCCAGCAGTTACTCGACGGGGTGGGATGGTTCACCCCTCCACTTT. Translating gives CASSYSTGWDGSPLHF.

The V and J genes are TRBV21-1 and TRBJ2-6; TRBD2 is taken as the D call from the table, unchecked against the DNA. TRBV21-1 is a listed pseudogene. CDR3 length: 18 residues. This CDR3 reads CARARGLAVPSGANVLTF. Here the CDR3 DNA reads TGTGCCAGAGCAAGGGGACTAGCGGTGCCCTCTGGGGCCAACGTCCTGACTTTC.

The DNA for the CDR3 is TGTGCCAGTAGTATAGATGCCGGGACTATACTTACAAATGAGCAGTTCTTC. Translation: CASSIDAGTILTNEQFF. The chain recombines TRBV19 with TRBJ2-1; 7 bases map to TRBD2. Trimming at V came to 0 bases and at J to 7 bases, leaving 12 bases not matched to a gene. The germline gives CDR1 LNHDA, CDR2 SQIVND (reference sequence). CDR3 length: 17 residues.

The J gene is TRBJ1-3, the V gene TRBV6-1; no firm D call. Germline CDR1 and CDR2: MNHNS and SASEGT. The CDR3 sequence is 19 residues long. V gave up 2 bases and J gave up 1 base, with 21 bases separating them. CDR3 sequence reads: CASSERPVDGEFSGNTIYF. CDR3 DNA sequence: TGTGCCAGCAGTGAAAGGCCTGTGGACGGGGAGTTTTCTGGAAACACCATATATTTT.

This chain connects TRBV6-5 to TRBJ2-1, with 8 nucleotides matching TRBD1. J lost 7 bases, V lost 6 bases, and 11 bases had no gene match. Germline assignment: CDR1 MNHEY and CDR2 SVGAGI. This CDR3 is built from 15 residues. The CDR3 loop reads CASRTSGGSGNEQFF. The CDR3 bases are TGTGCCAGCAGGACCTCAGGGGGCTCAGGTAATGAGCAGTTCTTC.

As DNA, the CDR3 is TGTGCCAGCAGTGTAAGCGTGAACAATGAGCAGTTCTTC. Amino acids: CASSVSVNNEQFF. The chain joins TRBV6-4 to TRBJ2-1; D is undetermined. The ends were cut back, 4 bases at V and 5 bases at J, with 9 bases in the middle. Germline CDR1 reads MRHNA; CDR2 reads SNTAGT. The CDR3 totals 13 residues.

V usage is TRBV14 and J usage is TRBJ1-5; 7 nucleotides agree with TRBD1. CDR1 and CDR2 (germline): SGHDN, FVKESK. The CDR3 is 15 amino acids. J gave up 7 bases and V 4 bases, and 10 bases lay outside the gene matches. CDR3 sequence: CASSPGTASGQPQHF. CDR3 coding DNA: TGTGCCAGCAGCCCCGGGACAGCTTCCGGGCAGCCCCAGCATTTT.

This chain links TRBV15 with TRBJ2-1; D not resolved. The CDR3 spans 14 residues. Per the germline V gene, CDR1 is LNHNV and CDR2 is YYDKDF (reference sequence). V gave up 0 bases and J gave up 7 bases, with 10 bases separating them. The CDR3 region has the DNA TGTGCCACCAGCAGAGATCTATCCGGGAATGAGCAGTTCTTC. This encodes CATSRDLSGNEQFF.

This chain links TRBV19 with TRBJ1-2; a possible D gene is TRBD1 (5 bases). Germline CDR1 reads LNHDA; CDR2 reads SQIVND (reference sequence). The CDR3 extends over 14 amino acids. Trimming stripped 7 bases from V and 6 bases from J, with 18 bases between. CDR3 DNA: TGTGCCAGTATCGGGGCGGGGGTTCAAAATGGCTACACCTTC. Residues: CASIGAGVQNGYTF. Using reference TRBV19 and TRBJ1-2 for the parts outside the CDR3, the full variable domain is DGGITQSPKYLFRKEGQNVTLSCEQNLNHDAMYWYRQDPGQGLRLIYYSQIVNDFQKGDIAEGYSVSREKKESFPLTVTSAQKNPTAFYLCASIGAGVQNGYTFGSGTRLTVV.

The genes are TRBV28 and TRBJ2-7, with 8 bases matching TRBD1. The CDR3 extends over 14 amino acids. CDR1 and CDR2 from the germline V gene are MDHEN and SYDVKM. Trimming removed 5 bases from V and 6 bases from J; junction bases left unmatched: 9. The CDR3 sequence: CASSSPGQGGEQYF. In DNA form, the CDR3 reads TGTGCCAGCAGTAGCCCCGGACAGGGAGGCGAGCAGTACTTC.

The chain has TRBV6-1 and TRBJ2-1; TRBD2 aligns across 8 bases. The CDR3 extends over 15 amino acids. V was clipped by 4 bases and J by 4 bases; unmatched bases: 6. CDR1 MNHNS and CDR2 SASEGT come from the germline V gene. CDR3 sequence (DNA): TGTGCCAGCAGTGGGACTAGCTTCCTATACAATGAGCAGTTCTTC. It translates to CASSGTSFLYNEQFF.